This T cell receptor (beta chain) was sequenced during a study of cytomegalovirus exposure and HLA in healthy donors. Overall study context: Earlier, 95 million to 130 million unique TCR beta sequences were recovered from approximately 200 million T cells by an analysis. General study points: CMV serostatus was the only recorded immune exposure for donors. Within a later analysis, the majority of CMV-associated TCR beta chains appeared HLA-restricted. Presence/absence analyses assumed roughly uniform sequencing depth across donors.

The CDR3 runs to 12 residues. Germline V gives CDR1 SEHNR, CDR2 FQNEAQ (reference sequence). A remark on this clone: Its specificity is unknown. One end of the junction does not line up with germline, which may come from a read error.

The primer mix had 60 Vbeta and 13 Jbeta primers. Sequenced by immunoSEQ multiplex PCR; TCRdb stores in-frame clones only, minus some. The sample yields 200,000 to 250,000 clones, under 80% seen once. This rearrangement joins TRBV7-9 to TRBJ2-7; no clear D. The sample consisted of PBMCs. This clonotype was obtained from a woman younger than 45 in good health and CMV-seronegative. CDR3 DNA sequence: TGTTCCAGCAGCGTGGCCGTGGAGGAGCAGTACTTC. Translating it yields CSSSVAVEEQYF.